These 8 T cell receptor beta chains came from one sample sequenced in a study of T cell responses to AZD1222 COVID-19 vaccine. Clones were sequenced by immunoSEQ multiplex PCR, and TCRdb holds only the in-frame ones, with some missing. The sample includes some 150,000 clones, just over 90% of them seen just once. The material sequenced was peripheral blood, taken on day 0 of AZD1222 vaccination. The receptors were gathered from an adult in good health.

V gene TRBV10-3 combines with J gene TRBJ2-3, with a tentative D call TRBD2 (5 bases). This CDR3 is built from 14 residues. Trimming removed 8 bases at V and 1 base at J, with 13 bases between. From germline, CDR1 is ENHRY and CDR2 SYGVKD. The CDR3 sequence is CAIEAGAGTDTQYF. The CDR3 bases are TGTGCCATCGAGGCGGGCGCAGGCACAGATACGCAGTATTTT.

The CDR3 coding sequence is TGTGCCAGCCCCGCGGACAGCTACGAGCAGTACTTC. Translating it yields CASPADSYEQYF. The V call is TRBV2, the J call TRBJ2-7, with a tentative D call TRBD1 (6 bases). Trimming took off 8 bases at V and 3 bases at J, with 11 bases between the two ends. The germline V gene has CDR1 SNHLY and CDR2 FYNNEI. The CDR3 has 12 residues.

The chain links TRBV4-1 to TRBJ1-4, with TRBD1 matching 10 bases. There are 14 residues in the CDR3. V trimming: 5 bases; J trimming: 8 bases; junction bases outside the gene matches: 5. Germline V gives CDR1 MGHRA, CDR2 YSYEKL. CDR3 in DNA: TGCGCCAGCAGCTCGGGACAGGGGAACGAAAAACTGTTTTTT. It codes for CASSSGQGNEKLFF.

This clone appeared once. J is TRBJ1-1 and V is TRBV7-9; 8 bases are shared with TRBD1. There are 13 residues in the CDR3. Germline values: CDR1 SEHNR, CDR2 FQNEAQ (reference sequence). V gave up 3 bases and J gave up 3 bases; unmatched junction bases: 0. The CDR3 DNA is TGTGCCAGCAGCTTCAGGGGGCACACTGAAGCTTTCTTT. Amino acids: CASSFRGHTEAFF.

The chain uses TRBV11-2 and TRBJ2-1, with TRBD2 matching 9 bases. The ends lost 3 bases at V and 2 bases at J; junction bases unmatched: 5. Germline CDR1 reads SGHAT; CDR2 reads FQNNGV. The CDR3 length is 16 residues. The CDR3 DNA is TGTGCCAGCAGCTTTGTGAGCGGGAGGACCTACAATGAGCAGTTCTTC. It codes for CASSFVSGRTYNEQFF.

The gene calls are TRBV29-1 and TRBJ2-3; D is unclear. V lost 4 bases to trimming and J lost 3 bases, with 5 bases between them. CDR1 is SQVTM, CDR2 ANQGSEA, per germline. The CDR3 sequence is 11 residues long. In nucleotides, the CDR3 is TGCAGCGTTGGCCAGACAGATACGCAGTATTTT. It codes for CSVGQTDTQYF.

The V call is TRBV12-3 or TRBV12-4, the J call TRBJ2-5; D remains ambiguous. The CDR3 contains 12 residues. Trimming took 3 bases from V and 5 from J, leaving 7 bases between them. The DNA of the CDR3 is TGTGCCAGCAGTTTCGTCGGCGAGACCCAGTACTTC. This sequence encodes CASSFVGETQYF.

This sequence joins TRBV30 and TRBJ1-1, with D perhaps TRBD1 (5 bases). This CDR3 has 16 amino acids. With 4 bases removed from V and 1 base from J, the gap between germline ends came to 19 bases. CDR1 and CDR2 (germline): GTSNPN, SVGIG (reference sequence). This CDR3 is CAWTPIGQGRNTEAFF. DNA for the CDR3: TGTGCCTGGACTCCTATCGGACAAGGAAGGAACACTGAAGCTTTCTTT.